This TCR beta chain was documented in a study of cytomegalovirus exposure and HLA in healthy donors. At the level of the study: Previous work identified 120 million or so unique TCR beta sequences from around 180 million T cells. Study-wide findings and caveats: Specificity of three CMV-associated chains for CMV antigens was verified in vitro. Near-uniform donor sequencing depth was presumed by presence/absence analyses.

Trimming removed 2 bases at V and 3 bases at J, with 13 bases between. The CDR3 is made up of 15 amino acids. The germline V gene encodes CDR1 MNHEY and CDR2 SVGAGI. With regard to this clone: What it binds is not known.

A multiplex PCR was run with 60 Vbeta primers and 13 Jbeta primers. Assay used: immunoSEQ multiplex PCR; TCRdb lists only in-frame clones, some missing. The sample includes about 90,000 clones, about three fifths of them seen just once. Sequenced: PBMCs. The receptor comes from a woman under 40 in good health and CMV-seropositive. J is TRBJ1-1 and V is TRBV6-5, with D unresolved. For the CDR3, the DNA is TGTGCCAGCAGTTACGACACCATGGGTCACACTGAAGCTTTCTTT. This codes for CASSYDTMGHTEAFF.